The sequence of this T cell receptor (beta chain) was determined in a study of cytomegalovirus exposure and HLA in healthy donors. The CDR3 has 15 amino acids. Per germline, CDR1 MNHEY and CDR2 SVGAGI. V lost 7 bases to trimming and J lost 7 bases; unmatched junction nucleotides: 8. The PCR ran on 60 Vbeta and 13 Jbeta primers. TCRdb's copy holds only in-frame clones and misses some; the assay was immunoSEQ multiplex PCR. The sample has around 140,000 clones; 70% to 90% are singletons. The TCR was taken from a woman between 40 and 55 years old in good health and CMV-seronegative. Material: PBMCs. This rearrangement joins TRBV6-5 to TRBJ2-2; 11 bases align to TRBD2. CDR3 sequence: CASTSLSGRVGELFF. CDR3 bases: TGTGCCAGCACCTCACTTAGCGGGAGGGTCGGGGAGCTGTTTTTT.